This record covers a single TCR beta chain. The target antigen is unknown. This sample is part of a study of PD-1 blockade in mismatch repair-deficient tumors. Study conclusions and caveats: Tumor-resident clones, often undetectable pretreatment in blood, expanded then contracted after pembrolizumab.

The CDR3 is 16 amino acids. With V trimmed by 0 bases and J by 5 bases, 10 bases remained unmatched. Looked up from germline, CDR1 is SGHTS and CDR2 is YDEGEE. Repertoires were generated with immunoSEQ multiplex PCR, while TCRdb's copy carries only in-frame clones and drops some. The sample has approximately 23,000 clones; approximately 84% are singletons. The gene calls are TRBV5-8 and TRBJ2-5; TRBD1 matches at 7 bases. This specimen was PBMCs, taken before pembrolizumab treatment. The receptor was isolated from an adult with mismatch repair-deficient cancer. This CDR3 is CASSLATGATLETQYF. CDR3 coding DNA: TGTGCCAGCAGCTTGGCCACAGGGGCCACGTTGGAGACCCAGTACTTC.